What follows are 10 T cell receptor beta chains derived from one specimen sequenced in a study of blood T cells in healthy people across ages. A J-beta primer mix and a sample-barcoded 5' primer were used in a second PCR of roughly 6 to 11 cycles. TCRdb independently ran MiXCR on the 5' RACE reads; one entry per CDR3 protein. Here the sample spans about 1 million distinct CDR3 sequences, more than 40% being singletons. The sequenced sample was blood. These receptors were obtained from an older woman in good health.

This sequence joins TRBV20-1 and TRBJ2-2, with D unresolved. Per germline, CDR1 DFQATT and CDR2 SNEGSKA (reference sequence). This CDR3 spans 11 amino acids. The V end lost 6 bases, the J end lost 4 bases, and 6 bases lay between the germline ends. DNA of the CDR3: TGCAGTGCGAGTCGCACCGGGGAGCTGTTTTTT. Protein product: CSASRTGELFF.

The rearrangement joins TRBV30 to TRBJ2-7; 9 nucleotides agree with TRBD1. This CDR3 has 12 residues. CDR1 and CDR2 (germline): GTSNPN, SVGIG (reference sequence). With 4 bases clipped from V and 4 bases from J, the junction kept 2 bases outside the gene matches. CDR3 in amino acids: CAWIGQGYEQYF. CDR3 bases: TGTGCCTGGATCGGACAGGGGTACGAGCAGTACTTC.

The DNA for the CDR3 is TGTGCCAGCTGCGGGGAGAACTATGGCTACACCTTC. Translating gives CASCGENYGYTF. The chain is built from TRBV6-2 or TRBV6-3 and TRBJ1-2; D remains ambiguous. The CDR3 extends over 12 amino acids. Germline V gene sequence: CDR1 MNHEY, CDR2 SVGEGT. V gave up 8 bases and J gave up 2 bases, with 9 bases separating them.

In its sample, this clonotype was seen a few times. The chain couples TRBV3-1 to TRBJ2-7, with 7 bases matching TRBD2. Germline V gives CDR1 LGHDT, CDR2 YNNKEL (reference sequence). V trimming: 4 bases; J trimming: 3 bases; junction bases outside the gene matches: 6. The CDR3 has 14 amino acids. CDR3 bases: TGTGCCAGCAGCCCCAGCGGGACTTTCTACGAGCAGTACTTC. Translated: CASSPSGTFYEQYF.

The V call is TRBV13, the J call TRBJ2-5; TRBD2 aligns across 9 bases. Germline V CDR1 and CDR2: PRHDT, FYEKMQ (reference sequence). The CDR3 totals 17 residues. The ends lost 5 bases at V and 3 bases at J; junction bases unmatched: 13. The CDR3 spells CASSLTGWREGKETQYF. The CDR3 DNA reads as TGTGCCAGCAGCCTGACGGGCTGGCGGGAGGGTAAAGAGACCCAGTACTTC.

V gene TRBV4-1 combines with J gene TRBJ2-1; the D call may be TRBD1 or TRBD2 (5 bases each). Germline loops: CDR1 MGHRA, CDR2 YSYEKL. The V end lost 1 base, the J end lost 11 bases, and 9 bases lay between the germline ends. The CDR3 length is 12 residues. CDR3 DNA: TGCGCCAGCAGCCAAGTTGGGGGAAAGCAGTTCTTC. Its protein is CASSQVGGKQFF.

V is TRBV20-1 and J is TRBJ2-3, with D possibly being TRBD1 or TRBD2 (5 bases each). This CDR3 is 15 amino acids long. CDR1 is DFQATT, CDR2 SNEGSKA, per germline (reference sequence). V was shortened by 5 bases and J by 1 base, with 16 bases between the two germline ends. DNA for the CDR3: TGCAGTGCTCCTACTCCGGGACGACGCACAGATACGCAGTATTTT. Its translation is CSAPTPGRRTDTQYF.

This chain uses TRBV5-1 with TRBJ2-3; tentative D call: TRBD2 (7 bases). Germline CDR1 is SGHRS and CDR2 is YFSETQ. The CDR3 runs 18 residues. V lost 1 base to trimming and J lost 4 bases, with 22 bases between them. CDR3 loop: CASSLRGGGLTRPDTQYF. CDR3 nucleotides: TGCGCCAGCAGCTTGAGGGGAGGGGGACTAACCCGTCCAGATACGCAGTATTTT.

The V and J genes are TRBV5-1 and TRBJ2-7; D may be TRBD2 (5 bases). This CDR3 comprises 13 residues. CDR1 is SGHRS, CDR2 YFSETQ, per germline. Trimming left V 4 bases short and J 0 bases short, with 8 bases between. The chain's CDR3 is CASSIGDSYEQYF. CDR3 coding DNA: TGCGCCAGCAGCATCGGGGACTCCTACGAGCAGTACTTC. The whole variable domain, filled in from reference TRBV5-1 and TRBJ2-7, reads KAGVTQTPRYLIKTRGQQVTLSCSPISGHRSVSWYQQTPGQGLQFLFEYFSETQRNKGNFPGRFSGRQFSNSRSEMNVSTLELGDSALYLCASSIGDSYEQYFGPGTRLTVT.

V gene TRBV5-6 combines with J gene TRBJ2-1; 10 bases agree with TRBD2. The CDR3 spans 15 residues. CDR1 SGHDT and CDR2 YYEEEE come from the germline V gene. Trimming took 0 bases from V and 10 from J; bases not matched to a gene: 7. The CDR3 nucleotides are TGTGCCAGCAGCTTGGTAGAACTAGCGGGATACGAGCAGTTCTTC. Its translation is CASSLVELAGYEQFF.